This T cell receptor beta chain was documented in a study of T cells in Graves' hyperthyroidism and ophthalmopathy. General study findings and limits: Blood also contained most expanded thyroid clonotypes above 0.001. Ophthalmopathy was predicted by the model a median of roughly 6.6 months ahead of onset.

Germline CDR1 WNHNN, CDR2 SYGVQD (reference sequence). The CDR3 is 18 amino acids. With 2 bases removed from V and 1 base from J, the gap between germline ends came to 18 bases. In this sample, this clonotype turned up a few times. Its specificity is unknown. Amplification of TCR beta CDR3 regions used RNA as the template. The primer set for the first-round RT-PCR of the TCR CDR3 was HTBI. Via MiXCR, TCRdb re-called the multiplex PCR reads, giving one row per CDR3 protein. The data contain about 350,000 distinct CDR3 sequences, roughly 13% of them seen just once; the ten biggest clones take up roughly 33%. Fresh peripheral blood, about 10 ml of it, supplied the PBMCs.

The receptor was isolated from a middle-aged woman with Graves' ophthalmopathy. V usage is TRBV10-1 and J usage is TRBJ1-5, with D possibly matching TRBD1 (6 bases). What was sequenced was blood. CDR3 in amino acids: CASSERGPQEGSNQPQHF. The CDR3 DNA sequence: TGCGCCAGCAGTGAGCGGGGGCCCCAAGAGGGCAGCAATCAGCCCCAGCATTTT.